The count of the clone carrying this T cell receptor beta chain is one. The data belong to a study of T cell changes during pregnancy in multiple sclerosis. CDR1 and CDR2 from the germline V gene are KGHSH and LQKENI. The CDR3 totals 17 residues. Trimming took 5 bases from V and 0 from J, leaving 17 bases between them. Assay used: immunoSEQ multiplex PCR; TCRdb lists only in-frame clones, some missing. The sample holds roughly 110,000 clones, 85% to 95% seen once. This clonotype was obtained from a female donor in good health, enrolled as a control in a pregnancy study. This chain connects TRBV18 to TRBJ1-3, with D unresolved. Here the sequenced sample was peripheral blood, taken in the third trimester of pregnancy. Written as DNA, the CDR3 is TGTGCCAGCTCAAGCCGACGAGGCATTTCCTCTGGAAACACCATATATTTT. It specifies CASSSRRGISSGNTIYF.